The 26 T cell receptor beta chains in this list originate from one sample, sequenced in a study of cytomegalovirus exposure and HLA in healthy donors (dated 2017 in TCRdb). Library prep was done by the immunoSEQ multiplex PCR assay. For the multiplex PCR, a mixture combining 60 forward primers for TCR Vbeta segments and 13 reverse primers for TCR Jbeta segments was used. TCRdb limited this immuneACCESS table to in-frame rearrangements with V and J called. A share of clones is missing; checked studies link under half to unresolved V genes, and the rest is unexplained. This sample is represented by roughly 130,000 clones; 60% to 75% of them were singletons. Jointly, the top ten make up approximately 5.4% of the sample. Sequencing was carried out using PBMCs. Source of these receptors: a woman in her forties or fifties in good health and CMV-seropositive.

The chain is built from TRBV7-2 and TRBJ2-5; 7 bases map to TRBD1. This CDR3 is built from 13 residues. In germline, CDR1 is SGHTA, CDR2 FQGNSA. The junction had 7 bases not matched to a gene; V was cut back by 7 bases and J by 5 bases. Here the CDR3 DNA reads TGTGCCAGCAACAAAGACAGGGTGGAGACCCAGTACTTC. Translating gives CASNKDRVETQYF.

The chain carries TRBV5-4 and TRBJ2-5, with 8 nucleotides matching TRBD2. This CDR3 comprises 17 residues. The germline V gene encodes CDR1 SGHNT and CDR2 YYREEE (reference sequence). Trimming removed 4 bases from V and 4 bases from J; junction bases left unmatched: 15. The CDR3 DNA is TGTGCCAGCAGCCGAGAACCGGGGGGGCGGGCAGGAGAGACCCAGTACTTC. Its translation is CASSREPGGRAGETQYF.

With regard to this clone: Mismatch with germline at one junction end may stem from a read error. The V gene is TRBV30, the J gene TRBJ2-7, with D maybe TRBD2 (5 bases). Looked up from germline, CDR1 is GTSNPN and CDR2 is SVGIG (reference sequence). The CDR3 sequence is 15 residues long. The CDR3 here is CAWKSEGGVSAYLVF. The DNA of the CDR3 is TGTGCCTGGAAATCCGAGGGCGGTGTATCCGCCTATCTCGTGTTC.

The CDR3 bases are TGTGCCAGCAGCTTCACCCGGACTAGCGTCGATGAGCAGTTCTTC. Its protein is CASSFTRTSVDEQFF. The chain recombines TRBV5-4 with TRBJ2-1, with TRBD2 identical over 9 bases. The germline CDR1 and CDR2 sequences are SGHNT and YYREEE (reference sequence). This CDR3 has 15 residues. J lost 8 bases, V lost 2 bases, and 8 bases had no gene match. Variable domain in full (rest from reference TRBV5-4 and TRBJ2-1): ETGVTQSPTHLIKTRGQQVTLRCSSQSGHNTVSWYQQALGQGPQFIFQYYREEENGRGNFPPRFSGLQFPNYSSELNVNALELDDSALYLCASSFTRTSVDEQFFGPGTRLTVL.

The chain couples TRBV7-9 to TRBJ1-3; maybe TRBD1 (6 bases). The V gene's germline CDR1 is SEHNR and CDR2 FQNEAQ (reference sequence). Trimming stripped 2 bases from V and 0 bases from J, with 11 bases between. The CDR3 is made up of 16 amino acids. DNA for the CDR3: TGTGCCAGCAGCTTAAAAGGGGGACCCTCTGGAAACACCATATATTTT. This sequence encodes CASSLKGGPSGNTIYF.

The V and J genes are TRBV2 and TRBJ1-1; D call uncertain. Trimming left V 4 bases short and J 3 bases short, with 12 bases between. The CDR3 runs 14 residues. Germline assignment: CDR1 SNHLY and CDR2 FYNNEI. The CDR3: CASSARRRDTEAFF. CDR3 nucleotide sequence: TGTGCCAGCAGTGCCCGCAGGAGGGACACTGAAGCTTTCTTT.

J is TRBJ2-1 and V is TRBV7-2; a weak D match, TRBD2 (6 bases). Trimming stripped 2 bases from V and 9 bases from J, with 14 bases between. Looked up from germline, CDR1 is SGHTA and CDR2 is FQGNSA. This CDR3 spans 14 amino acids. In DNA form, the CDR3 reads TGTGCCAGCAGCTTATTAGCGGTTCAGGGTGAGCAGTTCTTC. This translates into CASSLLAVQGEQFF.

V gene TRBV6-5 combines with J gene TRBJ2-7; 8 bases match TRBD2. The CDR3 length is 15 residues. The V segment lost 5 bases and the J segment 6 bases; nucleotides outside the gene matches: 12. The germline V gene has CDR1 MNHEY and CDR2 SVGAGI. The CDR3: CASSQPGLGSCEQYF. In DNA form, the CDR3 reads TGTGCCAGCAGTCAACCGGGACTAGGCAGTTGCGAGCAGTACTTC.

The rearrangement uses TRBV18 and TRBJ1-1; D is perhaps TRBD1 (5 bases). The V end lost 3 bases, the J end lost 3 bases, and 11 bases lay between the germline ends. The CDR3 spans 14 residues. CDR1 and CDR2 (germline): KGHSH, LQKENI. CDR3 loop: CASSPQGLDTEAFF. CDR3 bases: TGTGCCAGCTCACCTCAGGGTTTGGACACTGAAGCTTTCTTT.

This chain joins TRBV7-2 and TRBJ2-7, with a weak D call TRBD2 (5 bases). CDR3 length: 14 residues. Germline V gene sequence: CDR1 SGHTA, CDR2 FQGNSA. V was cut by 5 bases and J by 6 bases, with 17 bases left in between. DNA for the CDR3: TGTGCCAGCAGCCTGGACCTCCCCCGGGGCGAGCAGTACTTC. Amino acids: CASSLDLPRGEQYF.

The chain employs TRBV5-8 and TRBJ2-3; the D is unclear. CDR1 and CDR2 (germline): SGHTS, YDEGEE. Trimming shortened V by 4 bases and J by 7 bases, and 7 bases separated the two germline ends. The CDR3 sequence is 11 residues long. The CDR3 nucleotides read TGTGCCAGCAGCCCGGTGAATACGCAGTATTTT. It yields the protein CASSPVNTQYF.

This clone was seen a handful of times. CDR3 amino acids: CASSLQPLSGEKLFF. The CDR3 DNA is TGCGCCAGCAGCTTGCAACCCTTATCAGGTGAAAAACTGTTTTTT. The rearrangement joins TRBV5-1 to TRBJ1-4; D is ambiguous. CDR1 is SGHRS and CDR2 is YFSETQ in the germline V gene. Deletions cut 1 base from V and 7 bases from J, with 14 bases between. CDR3 length equals 15 residues.

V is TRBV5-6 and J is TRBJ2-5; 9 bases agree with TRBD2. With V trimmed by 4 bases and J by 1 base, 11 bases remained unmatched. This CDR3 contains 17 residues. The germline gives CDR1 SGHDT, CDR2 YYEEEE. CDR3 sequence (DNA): TGTGCCAGCAGCGATCGCGGTTCTAGCGGGGTCCAAGAGACCCAGTACTTC. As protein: CASSDRGSSGVQETQYF.

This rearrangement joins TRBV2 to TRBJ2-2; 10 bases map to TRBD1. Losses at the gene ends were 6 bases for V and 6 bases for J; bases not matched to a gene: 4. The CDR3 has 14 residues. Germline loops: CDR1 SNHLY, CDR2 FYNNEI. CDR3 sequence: CASRGQGMAGELFF. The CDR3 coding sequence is TGTGCCAGCAGGGGACAGGGGATGGCCGGGGAGCTGTTTTTT.

The CDR3 loop is CASSLALTGSYGYTF. Here the CDR3 DNA reads TGTGCCAGCAGCTTAGCGCTGACAGGGAGCTATGGCTACACCTTC. This rearrangement joins TRBV7-8 to TRBJ1-2, with TRBD1 matching over 7 bases. Germline-derived CDR1 and CDR2 are SGHVS and FQNEAQ. CDR3 length: 15 residues. The V gene end was trimmed by 0 bases and the J gene end by 4 bases; junction bases not matched to a gene: 5.

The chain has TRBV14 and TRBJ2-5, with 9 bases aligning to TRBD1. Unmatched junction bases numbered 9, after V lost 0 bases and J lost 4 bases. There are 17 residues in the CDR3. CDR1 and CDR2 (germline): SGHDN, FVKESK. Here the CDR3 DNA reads TGTGCCAGCAGCCAAGATAGCCACAGGGGGCTCGGAGAGACCCAGTACTTC. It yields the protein CASSQDSHRGLGETQYF.

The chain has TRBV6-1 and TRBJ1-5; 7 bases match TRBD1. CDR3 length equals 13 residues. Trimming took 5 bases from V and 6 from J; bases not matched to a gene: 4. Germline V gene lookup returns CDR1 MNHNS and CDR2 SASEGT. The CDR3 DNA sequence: TGTGCCAGCAGTCGTGGGACAGTTCAGCCCCAGCATTTT. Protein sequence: CASSRGTVQPQHF.

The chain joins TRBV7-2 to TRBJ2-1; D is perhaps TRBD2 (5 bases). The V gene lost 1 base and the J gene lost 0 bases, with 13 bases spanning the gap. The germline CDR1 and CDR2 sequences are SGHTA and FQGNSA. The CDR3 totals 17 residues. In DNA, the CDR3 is TGTGCCAGCAGCTTAGGACGGCCGGGAAGCTCCTACAATGAGCAGTTCTTC. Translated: CASSLGRPGSSYNEQFF.

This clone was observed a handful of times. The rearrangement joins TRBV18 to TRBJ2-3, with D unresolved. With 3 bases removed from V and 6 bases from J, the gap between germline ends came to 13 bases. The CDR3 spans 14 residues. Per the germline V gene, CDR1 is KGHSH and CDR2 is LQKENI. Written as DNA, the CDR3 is TGTGCCAGCTCACCCCTGGGCTCCCTTGATACGCAGTATTTT. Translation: CASSPLGSLDTQYF.

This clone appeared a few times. This chain's CDR3 is CASSLVAADYEQYF. For the CDR3, the DNA is TGTGCCAGCAGCTTAGTAGCGGCTGATTACGAGCAGTACTTC. The V gene is TRBV7-2, the J gene TRBJ2-7, with a weak D call TRBD2 (6 bases). V dropped 1 base and J dropped 4 bases, with 11 bases sitting between them. The CDR3 consists of 14 residues. Looked up from germline, CDR1 is SGHTA and CDR2 is FQGNSA. Based on the CDR3 plus reference TRBV7-2 and TRBJ2-7, the full variable domain is GAGVSQSPSNKVTEKGKDVELRCDPISGHTALYWYRQSLGQGLEFLIYFQGNSAPDKSGLPSDRFSAERTGGSVSTLTIQRTQQEDSAVYLCASSLVAADYEQYFGPGTRLTVT.

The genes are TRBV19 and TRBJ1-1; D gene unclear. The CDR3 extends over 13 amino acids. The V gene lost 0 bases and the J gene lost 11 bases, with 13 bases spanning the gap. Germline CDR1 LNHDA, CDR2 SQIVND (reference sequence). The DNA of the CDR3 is TGTGCCAGTAGTATAGATCGAAACGTTCGGGCTTTCTTT. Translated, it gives CASSIDRNVRAFF.

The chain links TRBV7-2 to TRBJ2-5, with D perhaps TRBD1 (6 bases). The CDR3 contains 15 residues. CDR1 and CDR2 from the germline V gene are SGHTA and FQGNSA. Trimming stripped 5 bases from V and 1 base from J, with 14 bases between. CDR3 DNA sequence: TGTGCCAGCAGCCGTTGGGGGCAGTCCCAAGAGACCCAGTACTTC. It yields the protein CASSRWGQSQETQYF. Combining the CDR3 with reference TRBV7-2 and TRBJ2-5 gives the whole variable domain GAGVSQSPSNKVTEKGKDVELRCDPISGHTALYWYRQSLGQGLEFLIYFQGNSAPDKSGLPSDRFSAERTGGSVSTLTIQRTQQEDSAVYLCASSRWGQSQETQYFGPGTRLLVL.

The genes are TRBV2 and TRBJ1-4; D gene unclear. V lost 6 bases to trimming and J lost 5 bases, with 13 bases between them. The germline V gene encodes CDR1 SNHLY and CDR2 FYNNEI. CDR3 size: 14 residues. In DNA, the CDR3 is TGTGCCAGCAGGAGGATTGACGGCAATGAAAAACTGTTTTTT. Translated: CASRRIDGNEKLFF.

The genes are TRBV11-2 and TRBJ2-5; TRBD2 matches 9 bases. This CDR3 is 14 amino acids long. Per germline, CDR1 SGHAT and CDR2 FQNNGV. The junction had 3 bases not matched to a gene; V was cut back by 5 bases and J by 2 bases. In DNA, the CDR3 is TGTGCCAGCAGCCGTAGCGGGGGTCAAGAGACCCAGTACTTC. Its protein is CASSRSGGQETQYF.

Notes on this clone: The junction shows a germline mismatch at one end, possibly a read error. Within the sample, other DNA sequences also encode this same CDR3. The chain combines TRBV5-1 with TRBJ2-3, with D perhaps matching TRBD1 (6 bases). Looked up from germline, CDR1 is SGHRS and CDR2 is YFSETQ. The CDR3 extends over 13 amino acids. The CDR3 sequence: CASSPDAGDTQYF. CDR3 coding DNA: TGCGCCAGCAGCCCGGACGCAGGGGATACGCAGTACTTT.

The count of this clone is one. For the CDR3, the DNA is TGTGCCAGCAGCTTAGTAGCGGGGGGACAAAACATTCAGTACTTC. Amino acids: CASSLVAGGQNIQYF. This chain joins TRBV13 and TRBJ2-4; 10 nucleotides match TRBD2. V shed 1 base, J shed 5 bases, and the junction held 2 bases outside the gene matches. The germline V gene has CDR1 PRHDT and CDR2 FYEKMQ (reference sequence). This CDR3 has 15 amino acids.